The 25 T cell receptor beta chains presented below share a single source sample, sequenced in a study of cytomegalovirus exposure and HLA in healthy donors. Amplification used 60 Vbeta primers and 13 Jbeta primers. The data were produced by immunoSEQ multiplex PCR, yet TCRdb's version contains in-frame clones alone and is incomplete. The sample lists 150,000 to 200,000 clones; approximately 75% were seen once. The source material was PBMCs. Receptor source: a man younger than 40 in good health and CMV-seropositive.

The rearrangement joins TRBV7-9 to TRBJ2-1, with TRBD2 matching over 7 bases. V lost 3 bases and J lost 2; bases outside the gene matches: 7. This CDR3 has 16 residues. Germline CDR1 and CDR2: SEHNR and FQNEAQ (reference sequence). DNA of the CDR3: TGTGCCAGCAGCTTCGGACTAGGGATGACCTACAATGAGCAGTTCTTC. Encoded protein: CASSFGLGMTYNEQFF.

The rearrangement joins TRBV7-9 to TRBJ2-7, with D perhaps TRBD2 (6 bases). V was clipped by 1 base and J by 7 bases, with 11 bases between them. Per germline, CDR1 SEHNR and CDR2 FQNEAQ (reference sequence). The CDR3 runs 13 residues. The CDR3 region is CASSLVSGSEQYF. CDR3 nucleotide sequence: TGTGCCAGCAGCTTAGTTTCCGGGAGTGAGCAGTACTTC.

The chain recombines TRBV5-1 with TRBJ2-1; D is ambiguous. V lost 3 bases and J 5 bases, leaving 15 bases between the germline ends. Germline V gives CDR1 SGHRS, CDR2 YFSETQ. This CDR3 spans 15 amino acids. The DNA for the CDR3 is TGCGCCAGCAGCTCCAGAACCCAAAGAAACAATGAGCAGTTCTTC. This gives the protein CASSSRTQRNNEQFF.

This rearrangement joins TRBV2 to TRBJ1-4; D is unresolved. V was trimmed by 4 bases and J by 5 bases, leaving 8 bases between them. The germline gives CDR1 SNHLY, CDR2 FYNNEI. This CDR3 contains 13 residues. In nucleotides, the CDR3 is TGTGCCAGCAGTGGGGCAGAAAATGAAAAACTGTTTTTT. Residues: CASSGAENEKLFF.

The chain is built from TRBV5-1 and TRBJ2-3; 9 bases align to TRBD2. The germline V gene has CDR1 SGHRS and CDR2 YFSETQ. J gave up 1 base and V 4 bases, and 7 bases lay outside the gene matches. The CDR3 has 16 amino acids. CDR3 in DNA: TGCGCCAGCAGCCGGCGGGGGGGCGCCGGCACAGATACGCAGTATTTT. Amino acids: CASSRRGGAGTDTQYF.

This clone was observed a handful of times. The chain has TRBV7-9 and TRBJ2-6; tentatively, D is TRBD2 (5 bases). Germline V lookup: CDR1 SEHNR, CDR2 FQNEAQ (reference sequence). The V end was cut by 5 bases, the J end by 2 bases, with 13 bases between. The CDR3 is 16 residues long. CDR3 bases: TGTGCCAGCAGCCCGACCTGGGGAGCTGGGGCCAACGTCCTGACTTTC. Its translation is CASSPTWGAGANVLTF. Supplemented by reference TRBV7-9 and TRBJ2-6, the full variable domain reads DTGVSQNPRHKITKRGQNVTFRCDPISEHNRLYWYRQTLGQGPEFLTYFQNEAQLEKSRLLSDRFSAERPKGSFSTLEIQRTEQGDSAMYLCASSPTWGAGANVLTFGAGSRLTVL.

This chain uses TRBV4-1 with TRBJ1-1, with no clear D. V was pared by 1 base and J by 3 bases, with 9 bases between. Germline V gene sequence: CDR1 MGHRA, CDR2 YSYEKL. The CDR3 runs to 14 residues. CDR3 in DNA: TGCGCCAGCAGCCAAGTTTCCCGGTACACTGAAGCTTTCTTT. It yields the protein CASSQVSRYTEAFF.

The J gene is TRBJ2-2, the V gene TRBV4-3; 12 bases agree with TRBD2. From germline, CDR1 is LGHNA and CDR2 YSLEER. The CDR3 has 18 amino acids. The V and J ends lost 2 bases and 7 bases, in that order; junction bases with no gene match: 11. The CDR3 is CASSQSLWTSGDVGELFF. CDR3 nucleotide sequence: TGCGCCAGCAGCCAATCTCTTTGGACTAGCGGGGACGTCGGGGAGCTGTTTTTT.

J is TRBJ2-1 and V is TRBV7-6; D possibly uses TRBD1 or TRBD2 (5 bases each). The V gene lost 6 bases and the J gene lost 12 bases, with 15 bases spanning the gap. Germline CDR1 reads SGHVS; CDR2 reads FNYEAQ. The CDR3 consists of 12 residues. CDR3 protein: CASSLQAEGQFF. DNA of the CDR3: TGTGCCAGCAGTTTACAGGCCGAGGGGCAGTTCTTC.

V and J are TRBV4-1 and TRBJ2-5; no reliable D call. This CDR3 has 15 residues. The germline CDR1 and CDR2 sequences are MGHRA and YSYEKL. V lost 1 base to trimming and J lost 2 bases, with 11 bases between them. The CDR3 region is CASSQARGRQETQYF. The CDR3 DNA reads TGCGCCAGCAGCCAAGCCCGAGGAAGACAAGAGACCCAGTACTTC.

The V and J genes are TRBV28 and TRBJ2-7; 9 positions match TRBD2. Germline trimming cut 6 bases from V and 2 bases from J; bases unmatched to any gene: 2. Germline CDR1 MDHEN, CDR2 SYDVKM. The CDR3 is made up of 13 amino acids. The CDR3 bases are TGTGCCAGCAGGCGGGGGGGCCCCTACGAGCAGTACTTC. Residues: CASRRGGPYEQYF.

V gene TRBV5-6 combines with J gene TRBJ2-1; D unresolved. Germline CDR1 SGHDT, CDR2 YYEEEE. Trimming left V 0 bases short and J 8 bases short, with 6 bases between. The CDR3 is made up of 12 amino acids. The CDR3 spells CASSLASYEQFF. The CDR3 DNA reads TGTGCCAGCAGCTTGGCCAGTTATGAGCAGTTCTTC.

CDR3 in amino acids: CASRYLSSRNNEQFF. The CDR3 nucleotides are TGTGCCAGCAGGTACCTAAGTTCCCGAAACAATGAGCAGTTCTTC. V usage is TRBV5-6 and J usage is TRBJ2-1; D remains ambiguous. V gave up 5 bases and J gave up 5 bases, with 17 bases separating them. There are 15 residues in the CDR3. Per germline, CDR1 SGHDT and CDR2 YYEEEE. The full variable domain, its missing parts supplied by reference TRBV5-6 and TRBJ2-1, is DAGVTQSPTHLIKTRGQQVTLRCSPKSGHDTVSWYQQALGQGPQFIFQYYEEEERQRGNFPDRFSGHQFPNYSSELNVNALLLGDSALYLCASRYLSSRNNEQFFGPGTRLTVL.

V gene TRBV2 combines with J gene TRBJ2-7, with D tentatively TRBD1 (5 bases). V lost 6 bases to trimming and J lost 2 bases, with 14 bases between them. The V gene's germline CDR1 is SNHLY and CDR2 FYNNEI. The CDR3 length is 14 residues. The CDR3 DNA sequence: TGTGCCAGCAGGCGGACATTGAGGCCCTACGAGCAGTACTTC. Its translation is CASRRTLRPYEQYF.

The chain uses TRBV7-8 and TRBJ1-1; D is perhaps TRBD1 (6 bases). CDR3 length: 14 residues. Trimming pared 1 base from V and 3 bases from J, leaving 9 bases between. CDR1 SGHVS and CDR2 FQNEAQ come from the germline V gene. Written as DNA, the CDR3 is TGTGCCAGCAGCTTAGTAGCAGGGGACACTGAAGCTTTCTTT. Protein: CASSLVAGDTEAFF.

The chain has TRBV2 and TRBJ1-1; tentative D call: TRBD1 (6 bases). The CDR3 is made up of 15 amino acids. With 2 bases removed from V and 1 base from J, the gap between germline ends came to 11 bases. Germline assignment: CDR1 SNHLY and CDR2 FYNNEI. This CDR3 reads CASSEWGGRNTEAFF. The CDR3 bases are TGTGCCAGCAGTGAATGGGGGGGCAGGAACACTGAAGCTTTCTTT.

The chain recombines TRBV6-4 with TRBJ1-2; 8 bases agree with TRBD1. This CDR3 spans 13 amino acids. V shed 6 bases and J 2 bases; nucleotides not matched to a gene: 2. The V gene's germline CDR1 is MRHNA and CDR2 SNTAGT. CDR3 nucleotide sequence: TGTGCCAGCAGCCGGGACAGGAACTATGGCTACACCTTC. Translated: CASSRDRNYGYTF.

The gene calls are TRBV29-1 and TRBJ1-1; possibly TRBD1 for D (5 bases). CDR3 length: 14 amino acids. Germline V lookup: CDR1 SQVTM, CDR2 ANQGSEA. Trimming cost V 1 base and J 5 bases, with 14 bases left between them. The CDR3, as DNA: TGCAGCGTTGAAGTTCGGGTGGCAGGGACTGAAGCTTTCTTT. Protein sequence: CSVEVRVAGTEAFF.

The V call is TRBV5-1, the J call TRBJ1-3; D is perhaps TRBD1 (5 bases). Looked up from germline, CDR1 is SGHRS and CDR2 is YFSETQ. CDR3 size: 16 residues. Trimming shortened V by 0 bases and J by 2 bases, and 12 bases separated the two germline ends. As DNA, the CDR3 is TGCGCCAGCAGCTTGGGACAGATCCAGACTGGAAACACCATATATTTT. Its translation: CASSLGQIQTGNTIYF. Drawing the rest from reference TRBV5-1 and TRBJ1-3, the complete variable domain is KAGVTQTPRYLIKTRGQQVTLSCSPISGHRSVSWYQQTPGQGLQFLFEYFSETQRNKGNFPGRFSGRQFSNSRSEMNVSTLELGDSALYLCASSLGQIQTGNTIYFGEGSWLTVV.

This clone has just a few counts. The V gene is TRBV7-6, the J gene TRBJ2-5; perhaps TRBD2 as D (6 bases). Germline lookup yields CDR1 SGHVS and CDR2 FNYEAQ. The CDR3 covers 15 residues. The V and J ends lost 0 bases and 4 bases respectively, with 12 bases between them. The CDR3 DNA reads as TGTGCCAGCAGCTTAGCGCGGGGCGGGCCAGAGACCCAGTACTTC. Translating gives CASSLARGGPETQYF.

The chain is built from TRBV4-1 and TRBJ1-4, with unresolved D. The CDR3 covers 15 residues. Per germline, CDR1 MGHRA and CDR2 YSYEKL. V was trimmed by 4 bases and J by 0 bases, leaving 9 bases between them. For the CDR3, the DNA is TGCGCCAGCAGCCCGTCCCCGGCAACTAATGAAAAACTGTTTTTT. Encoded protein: CASSPSPATNEKLFF.

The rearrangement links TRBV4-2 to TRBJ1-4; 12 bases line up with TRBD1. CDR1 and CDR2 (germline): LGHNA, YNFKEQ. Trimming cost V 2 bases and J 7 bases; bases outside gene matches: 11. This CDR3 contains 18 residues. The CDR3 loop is CASSQTAGTGGSGEKLFF. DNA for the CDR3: TGTGCCAGCAGCCAAACCGCGGGGACAGGGGGCTCAGGTGAAAAACTGTTTTTT.

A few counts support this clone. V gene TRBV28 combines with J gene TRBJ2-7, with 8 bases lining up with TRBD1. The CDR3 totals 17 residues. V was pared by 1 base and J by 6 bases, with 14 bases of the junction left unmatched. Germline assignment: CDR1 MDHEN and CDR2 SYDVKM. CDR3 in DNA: TGTGCCAGCAGTTTATCCCCCCGACGGACAGGGTTTGGCGAGCAGTACTTC. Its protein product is CASSLSPRRTGFGEQYF.

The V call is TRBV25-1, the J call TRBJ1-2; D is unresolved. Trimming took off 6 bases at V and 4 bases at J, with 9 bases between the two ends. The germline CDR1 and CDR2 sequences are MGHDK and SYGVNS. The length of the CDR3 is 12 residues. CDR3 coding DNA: TGTGCCAGCAGCGGCGGATCCTATGGCTACACCTTC. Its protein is CASSGGSYGYTF.

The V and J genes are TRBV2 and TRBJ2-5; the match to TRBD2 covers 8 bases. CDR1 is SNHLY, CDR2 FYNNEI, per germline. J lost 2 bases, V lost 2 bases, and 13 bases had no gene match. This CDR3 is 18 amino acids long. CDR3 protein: CASSESPMRGASQETQYF. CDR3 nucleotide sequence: TGTGCCAGCAGTGAAAGTCCCATGCGGGGGGCTTCACAAGAGACCCAGTACTTC.